This T cell receptor beta chain was identified in a study of blood T cell repertoires in COVID-19. In the study overall: The United States, Italy and Spain supplied acute and convalescent COVID-19 samples.

Method: immunoSEQ multiplex PCR; TCRdb's copy keeps in-frame clones and lacks some. In the table there are 18,000 or so clones, about 85% of which are singletons. Germline CDR1 is WNHNN and CDR2 is SYGVQD (reference sequence). The CDR3 has 12 residues. Trimming took 0 bases from V and 7 from J, leaving 6 bases between them. The chain carries TRBV10-1 and TRBJ1-1; D uncertain. This receptor was identified in a human donor with active COVID-19. The donor label of this sample is uncertain. Sequencing input: peripheral blood. The DNA of the CDR3 is TGCGCCAGCAGTGAGTCTCGGGGTGAAGCTTTCTTT. Translated, it gives CASSESRGEAFF.